This note documents a single TCR beta chain sequence. The data originate from a study of blood T cell repertoires in COVID-19. Turning to the study itself: Specimens from acute and convalescent COVID-19 originated in the United States, Italy and Spain. PBMCs, B-cell-depleted T cells, or T cells were the source of the cDNA or gDNA that made up the material.

Germline CDR1 reads MNHEY; CDR2 reads SVGAGI. V shed 7 bases and J shed 0 bases, with 12 bases lying between them. The CDR3 sequence is 15 residues long. Sequenced by immunoSEQ multiplex PCR; TCRdb stores in-frame clones only, minus some. This sample has 100,000 to 150,000 clones; roughly 90% occur once, and the top ten carry approximately 8.1%. V is TRBV6-5 and J is TRBJ1-4; D might be TRBD1 (5 bases). The specimen was peripheral blood. The sequence came from a middle-aged man with acute or convalescent COVID-19. CDR3 DNA sequence: TGTGCCAGCACCCGGGGGGTCTCAACTAATGAAAAACTGTTTTTT. The encoded protein is CASTRGVSTNEKLFF.